This is a list of T cell receptor beta chains from one sample in a study of response to subunit inactivated influenza vaccine. TCRdb re-called the RT-PCR reads with MiXCR, one entry per CDR3 protein. The repertoire holds more than 200,000 distinct CDR3 sequences, with more than 9% as singletons. The specimen was non-naive T cells sorted from PBMCs, collected 14 days before vaccination. The receptor set was obtained from a man in his fifties or sixties who received an inactivated influenza vaccine. CDR3s leave out the opening cysteine and the closing phenylalanine or tryptophan.

cdr3_aa: ASSLQGLGTTDTQY
j_call: TRBJ2-3
v_call: TRBV5-1

cdr3_aa: ASSLGGAGNYEQY
j_call: TRBJ2-7
v_call: TRBV5-6

cdr3_aa: ASRVTPNTEAF
j_call: TRBJ1-1
v_call: TRBV5-1

cdr3_aa: ASSLIREETQY
j_call: TRBJ2-5
v_call: TRBV5-6

cdr3_aa: ASQGAGTDTQY
j_call: TRBJ2-3
v_call: TRBV12-3/TRBV12-4

cdr3_aa: ASSVVLGGVSEVDQY
j_call: TRBJ2-5
v_call: TRBV6-1

cdr3_aa: ASSLADIEQY
j_call: TRBJ2-7
v_call: TRBV5-6

cdr3_aa: ASSRSYNSPLH
j_call: TRBJ1-6
v_call: TRBV2

cdr3_aa: ASSSTGARNEQF
j_call: TRBJ2-1
v_call: TRBV3-1

cdr3_aa: ASSSYDRSYEQY
j_call: TRBJ2-7
v_call: TRBV5-1

cdr3_aa: ASSLRRDTEAF
j_call: TRBJ1-1
v_call: TRBV2

cdr3_aa: SARDSAPEP
j_call: TRBJ1-1
v_call: TRBV20-1

cdr3_aa: ASSYRATGGRSGANVLT
j_call: TRBJ2-6
v_call: TRBV6-5

cdr3_aa: ASSQDPPGLGTEAF
j_call: TRBJ1-1
v_call: TRBV3-1

cdr3_aa: ATANGQGIGGELF
j_call: TRBJ2-2
v_call: TRBV24-1

cdr3_aa: ASSVGQGAFACNQPQH
j_call: TRBJ1-5
v_call: TRBV21-1

cdr3_aa: ASSRGTHTGELF
j_call: TRBJ2-2
v_call: TRBV3-1

cdr3_aa: ASSHSEGTGAGEQY
j_call: TRBJ2-7
v_call: TRBV4-2

cdr3_aa: ASSLAGLSAGNTIY
j_call: TRBJ1-3
v_call: TRBV7-6

cdr3_aa: ASSYSRQRADTQY
j_call: TRBJ2-3
v_call: TRBV6-5

cdr3_aa: ASSLTGDTYEQY
j_call: TRBJ2-7
v_call: TRBV28

cdr3_aa: SARPGGRGEQY
j_call: TRBJ2-7
v_call: TRBV20-1

cdr3_aa: ASSHKRLSSYNEQF
j_call: TRBJ2-1
v_call: TRBV7-2

cdr3_aa: ASSLSRGKQETQY
j_call: TRBJ2-5
v_call: TRBV12-3/TRBV12-4

cdr3_aa: SARAPGRGYGYT
j_call: TRBJ1-2
v_call: TRBV20-1

cdr3_aa: ASSTRQGDTDTQY
j_call: TRBJ2-3
v_call: TRBV7-8

cdr3_aa: ASSEGQTEAF
j_call: TRBJ1-1
v_call: TRBV6-1

cdr3_aa: ASSPAWTDNNEQF
j_call: TRBJ2-1
v_call: TRBV7-9

cdr3_aa: ASSQVWSGAYEQY
j_call: TRBJ2-7
v_call: TRBV4-3

cdr3_aa: ASSYYRGYEQY
j_call: TRBJ2-7
v_call: TRBV6-2/TRBV6-3

cdr3_aa: ASSPRAGEKLF
j_call: TRBJ1-4
v_call: TRBV6-1

cdr3_aa: ASSPAQGGETQY
j_call: TRBJ2-5
v_call: TRBV18

cdr3_aa: ASSKVRGARYETQY
j_call: TRBJ2-5
v_call: TRBV21-1

cdr3_aa: ASSQDSGGGGQPQH
j_call: TRBJ1-5
v_call: TRBV4-3

cdr3_aa: ASRTSGTISSYEQY
j_call: TRBJ2-7
v_call: TRBV5-1

cdr3_aa: ASSEAGTPNTGELF
j_call: TRBJ2-2
v_call: TRBV19

cdr3_aa: ASSLAWRGETQY
j_call: TRBJ2-5
v_call: TRBV7-2

cdr3_aa: ASTPTVGLAGSSYEQY
j_call: TRBJ2-7
v_call: TRBV6-2/TRBV6-3

cdr3_aa: ASSTRSLAGNNEQF
j_call: TRBJ2-1
v_call: TRBV6-2/TRBV6-3

cdr3_aa: ASVPVGRVGTYEQY
j_call: TRBJ2-7
v_call: TRBV12-3/TRBV12-4

cdr3_aa: ASSLTNTGELF
j_call: TRBJ2-2
v_call: TRBV11-2

cdr3_aa: ASSLGTSSNEQF
j_call: TRBJ2-1
v_call: TRBV7-9